A single T cell receptor (beta chain) is shown here with its context. The target antigen is unknown. The junction does not match germline at one end; this may be a read error. The sample comes from a study of T cell repertoires in cytomegalovirus infection. Whole-study context: Evidence of both CMV infection and a matching HLA type came from public TCR beta signatures.

Each CDR3 protein is one row after TCRdb ran MiXCR on the reads. The repertoire holds about 20,000 distinct CDR3 sequences, with about 39% as singletons. Notes on the study in general: Ex vivo responses were dominated by HLA-C-restricted CMV-specific TCR beta clonotypes.

CDR1 is LNHNV and CDR2 is YYDKDF in the germline V gene (reference sequence). The CDR3 covers 12 residues. This rearrangement joins TRBV15 to TRBJ2-1; the D is unclear. Sample: CD8+ T cells from cultured PBMCs, taken from culture after CMV antigen stimulation. The source is a human donor in good health (CMV status not recorded). Some clones in this sample may be carry-over from other donors' samples. CDR3 sequence reads: CATSQNLRPSVF. The CDR3 coding sequence is TGTGCCACCAGCCAAAATTTAAGGCCCTCGGTCTTC.